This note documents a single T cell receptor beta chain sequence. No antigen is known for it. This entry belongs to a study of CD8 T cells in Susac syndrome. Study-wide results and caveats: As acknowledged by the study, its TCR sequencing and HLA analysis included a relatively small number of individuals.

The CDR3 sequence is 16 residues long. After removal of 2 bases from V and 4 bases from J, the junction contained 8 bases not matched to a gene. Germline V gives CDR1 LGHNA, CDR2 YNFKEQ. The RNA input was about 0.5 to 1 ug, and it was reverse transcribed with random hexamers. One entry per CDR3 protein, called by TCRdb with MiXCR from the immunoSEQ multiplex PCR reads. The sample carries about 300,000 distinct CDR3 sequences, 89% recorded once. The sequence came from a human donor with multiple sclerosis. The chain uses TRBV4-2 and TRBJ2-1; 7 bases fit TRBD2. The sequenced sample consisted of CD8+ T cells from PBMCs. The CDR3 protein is CASSQPRYGGYNEQFF. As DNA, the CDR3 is TGTGCCAGCAGCCAACCTCGGTACGGGGGGTACAATGAGCAGTTCTTC.